These 5 T cell receptor beta chains originate from one sample sequenced in a study of blood T cell repertoires in COVID-19. Assay used: immunoSEQ multiplex PCR; TCRdb lists only in-frame clones, some missing. The sample contains 450,000 or so clones, about 90% of which appear only once. The specimen sequenced was PBMCs or T cells enriched from blood (not recorded which). Receptor source: a man aged 18-30 years who had recovered from COVID-19.

The V gene is TRBV19, the J gene TRBJ1-6, with a weak D call TRBD1 (5 bases). The germline V and J ends were trimmed by 11 bases and 6 bases, with 17 bases remaining between them. Germline V gene sequence: CDR1 LNHDA, CDR2 SQIVND (reference sequence). The CDR3 contains 14 residues. CDR3 residues: CASQTAGGNSPLHF. The DNA for the CDR3 is TGTGCCTCTCAGACAGCCGGGGGTAATTCACCCCTCCACTTT.

In this sample, this clone turned up once. The rearrangement joins TRBV30 to TRBJ1-1; D might be TRBD1 (5 bases). V gave up 7 bases and J gave up 3 bases, with 12 bases separating them. Per germline, CDR1 GTSNPN and CDR2 SVGIG (reference sequence). The CDR3 is 12 residues long. CDR3 protein: CASSRAHTEAFF. DNA of the CDR3: TGTGCCTCCTCCAGGGCCCACACTGAAGCTTTCTTT.

The genes are TRBV5-1 and TRBJ2-7, with 12 bases lining up with TRBD2. The CDR3 has 16 amino acids. With V trimmed by 4 bases and J by 2 bases, 7 bases remained unmatched. Germline CDR1 SGHRS, CDR2 YFSETQ. The CDR3 nucleotides read TGCGCCAGCAGCGCGAGCGCTAGCGGGGGGGCCTACGAGCAGTACTTC. Its translation: CASSASASGGAYEQYF.

The chain couples TRBV6-5 to TRBJ1-2; tentative D call: TRBD1 (6 bases). Trimming shortened V by 5 bases and J by 4 bases, and 14 bases separated the two germline ends. Germline V gives CDR1 MNHEY, CDR2 SVGAGI. This CDR3 has 14 amino acids. The CDR3 is CASSTTQGTYGYTF. DNA for the CDR3: TGTGCCAGCAGTACCACACAGGGAACCTATGGCTACACCTTC.

This clone was observed once. The chain has TRBV6-5 and TRBJ1-1, with TRBD1 matching 7 bases. Looked up from germline, CDR1 is MNHEY and CDR2 is SVGAGI. Trimming cost V 6 bases and J 5 bases; bases outside gene matches: 3. CDR3 length equals 12 residues. CDR3: CASRQGKTEAFF. The CDR3 nucleotides read TGTGCCAGCAGACAGGGGAAAACTGAAGCTTTCTTT.